This paragraph covers one T cell receptor (beta chain) sequence. The sample originates from a study of cytomegalovirus exposure and HLA in healthy donors. The study ran its PCR with 60 Vbeta and 13 Jbeta primers. The method was immunoSEQ multiplex PCR; TCRdb's version includes in-frame clones alone and lacks a portion of them. The table lists tens of thousands of clones, approximately 69% of them singletons. Trimming shortened V by 4 bases and J by 0 bases, and 6 bases separated the two germline ends. CDR1 is GTSNPN and CDR2 is SVGIG in the germline V gene (reference sequence). This CDR3 is built from 12 residues.

V and J are TRBV30 and TRBJ1-2; D gene uncertain. Input material: PBMCs. This TCR came from a woman aged 50 to 60 in good health and CMV-seropositive. In DNA, the CDR3 is TGTGCCTGGACCCCTACTAACTATGGCTACACCTTC. It is translated as CAWTPTNYGYTF.